A selection of T cell receptor beta chains follows, all from one sample in a study of Ad26.COV2.S vaccination and SARS-CoV-2 variants. Assay: immunoSEQ multiplex PCR; the TCRdb copy retains only in-frame clones and omits some. Among about 350,000 clones listed, 80% to 90% were seen once. Sequencing was performed on peripheral blood, taken in a trial of Ad26.COV2.S vaccine versus placebo. The receptor source for this set is a person between 18 and 65 years old who received the Ad26.COV2.S COVID-19 vaccine or a placebo. CDR3s leave out the opening cysteine and the closing phenylalanine or tryptophan. Each record gives: J gene, V gene, CDR3 protein.

j_call: TRBJ1-5; v_call: TRBV28; cdr3_aa: ASSLRGQPQH
j_call: TRBJ2-5; v_call: TRBV7-6; cdr3_aa: ASSTGLAGVQETQY
j_call: TRBJ1-5; v_call: TRBV2; cdr3_aa: ASTLGQGGTQPQH
j_call: TRBJ1-1; v_call: TRBV19; cdr3_aa: ASSIDSMNTEAF
j_call: TRBJ1-2; v_call: TRBV11-3; cdr3_aa: ASSQGDSSGYT
j_call: TRBJ1-1; v_call: TRBV18; cdr3_aa: ASSPGGATNTEAF
j_call: TRBJ1-2; v_call: TRBV28; cdr3_aa: ASSSGQALWGYT
j_call: TRBJ2-1; v_call: TRBV7-2; cdr3_aa: ASSLIPSYNEQF
j_call: TRBJ1-4; v_call: TRBV14; cdr3_aa: ASSRGLNEKLF
j_call: TRBJ1-2; v_call: TRBV9; cdr3_aa: ASSPGTGYGYT
j_call: TRBJ2-3; v_call: TRBV27; cdr3_aa: ASRNAGTSGTDTQY
j_call: TRBJ2-1; v_call: TRBV4-3; cdr3_aa: ASSQRSASSYNEQF
j_call: TRBJ1-2; v_call: TRBV28; cdr3_aa: ASSLAPAGDYGYT
j_call: TRBJ2-1; v_call: TRBV27; cdr3_aa: ASSLGLQTGEQF
j_call: TRBJ1-5; v_call: TRBV5-6; cdr3_aa: ASSLDNLGDQPQH
j_call: TRBJ2-7; v_call: TRBV9; cdr3_aa: ASSVGGLGPSYEQY
j_call: TRBJ1-1; v_call: TRBV6-6; cdr3_aa: ASSARVDNTEAF
j_call: TRBJ2-7; v_call: TRBV4-1; cdr3_aa: ASSQGVLSYEQY
j_call: TRBJ1-2; v_call: TRBV5-6; cdr3_aa: ASRSGTGVYGYT
j_call: TRBJ2-3; v_call: TRBV6-5; cdr3_aa: ASSYEIRTPNTQY
j_call: TRBJ2-3; v_call: TRBV5-1; cdr3_aa: ASSPQDRVADTQY
j_call: TRBJ2-1; v_call: TRBV9; cdr3_aa: ASSSRLAGGWHEQF
j_call: TRBJ2-5; v_call: TRBV7-7; cdr3_aa: ASSLGEGTQY
j_call: TRBJ2-3; v_call: TRBV4-3; cdr3_aa: ASSHRGQGKDTQY
j_call: TRBJ2-7; v_call: TRBV27; cdr3_aa: ASATRSGYIYEQY
j_call: TRBJ2-1; v_call: TRBV11-2; cdr3_aa: ASSPETGASYNEQF
j_call: TRBJ2-7; v_call: TRBV27; cdr3_aa: ASTYSGAYEQY
j_call: TRBJ1-2; v_call: TRBV7-3; cdr3_aa: ASSPGQGDYGYT
j_call: TRBJ1-1; v_call: TRBV7-9; cdr3_aa: ASSIRGEAF
j_call: TRBJ2-7; v_call: TRBV4-3; cdr3_aa: ASSQDVGSYEQY
j_call: TRBJ1-5; v_call: TRBV11-3; cdr3_aa: ASSYPGSNQPQH
j_call: TRBJ1-6; v_call: TRBV4-1; cdr3_aa: ASSQEQGNSPLH
j_call: TRBJ2-7; v_call: TRBV9; cdr3_aa: ASSVGTHDEQY
j_call: TRBJ2-1; v_call: TRBV6-2/TRBV6-3; cdr3_aa: ASSTLGYNEQF
j_call: TRBJ2-7; v_call: TRBV7-8; cdr3_aa: ASSLLTHEQY
j_call: TRBJ1-1; v_call: TRBV6-5; cdr3_aa: ASRLEGLNTEAF
j_call: TRBJ1-2; v_call: TRBV3-1/TRBV3-2; cdr3_aa: ASSHRNNYGYT
j_call: TRBJ1-4; v_call: TRBV9; cdr3_aa: ASSGHPGEKLF
j_call: TRBJ1-4; v_call: TRBV19; cdr3_aa: ASSAGRITNEKLF
j_call: TRBJ2-7; v_call: TRBV6-5; cdr3_aa: ASSYSLLNSYEQY
j_call: TRBJ2-5; v_call: TRBV11-2; cdr3_aa: ASSPVSGPGGGETQY
j_call: TRBJ2-1; v_call: TRBV19; cdr3_aa: ASKMTSGYNEQF
j_call: TRBJ2-7; v_call: TRBV27; cdr3_aa: ASSYGDSIYEQY
j_call: TRBJ2-7; v_call: TRBV25-1; cdr3_aa: ASTPSVGSYEQY
j_call: TRBJ2-7; v_call: TRBV5-1; cdr3_aa: ASSAARTGTDEQY
j_call: TRBJ2-7; v_call: TRBV4-1; cdr3_aa: ASSPSPGRQGYEEQY
j_call: TRBJ2-1; v_call: TRBV27; cdr3_aa: ASSSGLAGGYNEQF
j_call: TRBJ2-4; v_call: TRBV18; cdr3_aa: ASSPDRGFNIQY
j_call: TRBJ2-1; v_call: TRBV6-2/TRBV6-3; cdr3_aa: ASSRPAGDEQF
j_call: TRBJ1-2; v_call: TRBV4-3; cdr3_aa: ASSQDLTQNYGYT
j_call: TRBJ2-2; v_call: TRBV28; cdr3_aa: ASSGIAGLAHTGELF
j_call: TRBJ2-6; v_call: TRBV28; cdr3_aa: ASSSGQVSGANVLT
j_call: TRBJ1-2; v_call: TRBV7-9; cdr3_aa: ASSFGGTVYT
j_call: TRBJ2-5; v_call: TRBV7-2; cdr3_aa: ASGPTSGGWETQY
j_call: TRBJ1-6; v_call: TRBV15; cdr3_aa: ATSRVGNSPLH
j_call: TRBJ2-2; v_call: TRBV18; cdr3_aa: ASSRAGELF